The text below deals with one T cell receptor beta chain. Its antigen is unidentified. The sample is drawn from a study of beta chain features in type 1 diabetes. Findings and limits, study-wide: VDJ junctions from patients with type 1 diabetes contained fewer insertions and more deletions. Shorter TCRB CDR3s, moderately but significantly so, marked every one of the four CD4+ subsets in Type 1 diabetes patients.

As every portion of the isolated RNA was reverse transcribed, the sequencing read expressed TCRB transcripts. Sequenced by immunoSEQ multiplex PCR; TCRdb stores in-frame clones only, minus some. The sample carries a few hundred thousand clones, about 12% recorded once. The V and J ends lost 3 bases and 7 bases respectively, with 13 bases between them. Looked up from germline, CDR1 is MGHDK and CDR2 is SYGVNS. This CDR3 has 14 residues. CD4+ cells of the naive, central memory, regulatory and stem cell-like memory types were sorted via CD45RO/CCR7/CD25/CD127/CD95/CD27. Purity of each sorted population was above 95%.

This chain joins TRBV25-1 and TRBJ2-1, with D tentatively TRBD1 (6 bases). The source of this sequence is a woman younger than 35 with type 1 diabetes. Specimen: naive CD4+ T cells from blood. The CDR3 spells CASSDQGWANEQFF. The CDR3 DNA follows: TGTGCCAGCAGTGACCAGGGGTGGGCGAATGAGCAGTTCTTC.